This TCR beta chain was profiled in a study of CD8 T cells in Susac syndrome. General observations from the study: The study acknowledged a relatively small number of individuals in its TCR sequencing and HLA analysis.

In the case of this clonotype: Antigen: not known.

Reverse transcription used roughly 0.45 to 1 ug RNA and random hexamers. TCRdb recomputed calls from the immunoSEQ multiplex PCR reads with MiXCR, one row per CDR3 protein. The sample holds around 130,000 distinct CDR3 sequences, 91% seen once. The receptor's source is a human donor with multiple sclerosis. Sequencing was done on a sample of CD8+ T cells from PBMCs.

CDR3: CAWSVQPTEAFF. The CDR3 DNA reads TGTGCCTGGAGTGTACAACCCACTGAAGCTTTCTTT. The rearrangement links TRBV30 to TRBJ1-1; no clear D gene. The germline V gene has CDR1 GTSNPN and CDR2 SVGIG (reference sequence). V lost 0 bases and J 4 bases, leaving 6 bases between the germline ends. The CDR3 loop spans 12 amino acids.